This T cell receptor (beta chain) was recorded in a study of metastatic and nonmetastatic thyroid tumors. Across the whole study: It was across blood and tumor or nodule tissue from malignant and benign thyroid patients that repertoires were compared.

Overall study findings and caveats: It was reportedly found that TCR beta diversity was significantly higher in malignant thyroid tumors than in benign nodules, a difference seen in both blood and tumor samples.

Per the study methods: The distant-metastasis classifier for papillary thyroid cancer was built from CDR3 differences across clinicopathological groups. TCRdb reassembled clones from the PCR reads with MiXCR. Here the V and J calls rest on TCRdb's processing, not on the authors' analysis. The profile shows some 54,000 clones, approximately 15% of them singletons. Thyroid surgery took place with no prior treatment in any patient. This clone appeared many times. Its antigen is unidentified. Sequencing used blood. The receptor was derived from a female donor with papillary thyroid cancer or a benign thyroid nodule (not recorded which). Some clones in this sample may be carry-over from other donors' samples.

In DNA form, the CDR3 reads TGTGCCAGCAGACGACAGGGCGAAGAGACCCAGTACTTC. This sequence encodes CASRRQGEETQYF. The gene calls are TRBV12-3 or TRBV12-4 and TRBJ2-5; 7 bases are a match to TRBD1. The CDR3 is 13 residues long. After removal of 6 bases from V and 3 bases from J, the junction contained 4 bases not matched to a gene.